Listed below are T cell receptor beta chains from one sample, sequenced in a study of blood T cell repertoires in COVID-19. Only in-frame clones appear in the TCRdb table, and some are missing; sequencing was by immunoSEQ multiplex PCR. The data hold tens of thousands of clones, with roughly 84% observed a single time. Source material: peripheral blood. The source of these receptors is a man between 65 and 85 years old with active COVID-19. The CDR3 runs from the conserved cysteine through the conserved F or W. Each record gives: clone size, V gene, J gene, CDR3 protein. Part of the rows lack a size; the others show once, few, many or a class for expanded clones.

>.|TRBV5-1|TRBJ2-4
CASSLEGTSAAKNIQYF
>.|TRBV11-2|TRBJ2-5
CASSLGMAAETQYF
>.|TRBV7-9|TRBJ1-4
CASSSGGAKREKLFF
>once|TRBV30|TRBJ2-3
CAWSRASGTDTQYF
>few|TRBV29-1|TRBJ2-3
CSVALSTDTQYF
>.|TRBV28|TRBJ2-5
CASSFSLIAGGQETQYF
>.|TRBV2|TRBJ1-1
CATGQGGTTEAFF
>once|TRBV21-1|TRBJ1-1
CASSTWRGRMNTEAFF
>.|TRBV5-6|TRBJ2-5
CASSLGIQGGETQYF
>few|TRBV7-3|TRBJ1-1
CASSLGSGRDTEAFF
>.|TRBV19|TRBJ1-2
CASSPDRGYGYTF
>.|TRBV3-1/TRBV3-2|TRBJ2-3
CASSLAANTDTQYF
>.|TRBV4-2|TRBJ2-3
CASSQGPATGTSTDTQYF
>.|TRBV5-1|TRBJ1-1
CASSFDRASTQAFF
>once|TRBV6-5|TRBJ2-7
CASKKRVPGGEQYF
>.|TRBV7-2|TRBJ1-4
CASSRGQSRNEKLFF
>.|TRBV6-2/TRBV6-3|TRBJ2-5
CASSGTVGRETQYF
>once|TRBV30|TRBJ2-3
CACLRGSTDTQYF
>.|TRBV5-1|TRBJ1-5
CASSLQGAVNQPQHF
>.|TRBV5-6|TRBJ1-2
CASSGGQGVITGTGGYTF
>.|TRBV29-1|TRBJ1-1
CSATVGNTEAFF
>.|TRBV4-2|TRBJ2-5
CASSQEVTSGRRRTVQETQYF
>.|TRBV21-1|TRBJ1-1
CASRMFQRGTEAFF
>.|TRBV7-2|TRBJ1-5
CASSPSSGRVLHF
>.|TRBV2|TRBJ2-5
CASRRTGGEQTQYF
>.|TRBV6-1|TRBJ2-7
CASSEAPTGRLSYEQYF
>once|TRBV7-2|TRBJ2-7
CASSFRDRGSPYEQYF
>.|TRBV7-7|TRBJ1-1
CASSSDRGSEAFF
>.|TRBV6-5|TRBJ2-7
CASSMRTGSEQYF
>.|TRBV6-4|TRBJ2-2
CASGYQQGTGELFF
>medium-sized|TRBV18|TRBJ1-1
CASSPIGGTNTEAFF
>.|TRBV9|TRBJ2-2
CASSAHSANTGELFF
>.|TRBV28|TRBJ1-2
CASSLPGLGRGYTF